This TCR beta chain was profiled in a study of cytomegalovirus exposure and HLA in healthy donors (TCRdb year 2017). A note on the overall study: An earlier analysis of some 600 of the donors reported 250 to 350 Gb of sequence data and 100 million to 120 million unique TCR beta sequences obtained from around 190 million T cells. About 310 gigabases of sequencing data and 70 million to 100 million unique TCR sequences were included in an early release covering roughly 700 HLA-typed donors. The genetic ancestry cluster associated with self-reported Caucasian donors included approximately 85% of the approximately 430 genotyped donors. The study was designed to test whether signatures of past pathogen exposure could be identified by cataloging public T cell receptors. The study profiled the T cell repertoires of 666 subjects by immunosequencing and related them to cytomegalovirus serostatus. In addition to the first cohort of 650 to 800 subjects, a separate validation cohort of some 120 different subjects was used. High-throughput TCR immunosequencing, statistical association of individual TCRs with disease status, and machine learning were combined to predict cytomegalovirus infection status. A later analysis re-examined previously published TCR beta repertoires from more than 600 donors and added high-resolution HLA genotyping to investigate patterns of TCR occurrence. Rather than drawing on any new phenotypic data, the later analysis identified candidate immune exposures from TCR beta sequences and the way those sequences occurred across donors. In an earlier analysis of 500 to 650 of the donors, high-throughput TCR beta sequencing was used to judge whether each TCR beta V gene segment behaved as functional or pseudogenic. Donor age, sex, ethnicity and CMV serostatus were collected together with the repertoire data. A later genetic analysis took genome-wide SNP genotypes for about 55% of the 666 donors and used that subset as a discovery cohort. All discovery cohort repertoires had been generated on a single sequencing platform. HLA typing included class I and class II loci at four-digit resolution. The number of donors typed differed by locus, with about 629-630 for A, B, C, DRB1 and DQB1, 522 for DQA1, 600 to 610 for DPA1, and approximately 470 for DPB1. Roughly five DR-DQ haplotypes were handled as single units for association and clustering because linkage in the cohort was strong. Among about 370 genotyped donors of the cohort, an average of around 250,000 unique TCR beta nucleotide sequences was sequenced per donor, of which approximately 19% were non-productive. The paper's findings and limits, for the study overall: In an earlier analysis of fewer than 750 of the donors, most TCR beta V segments were observed in productive rearrangements about 87% or about 30% of the time, broadly matching IMGT annotations. The earlier analysis of approximately 540 of the donors excluded approximately 17 rarely observed V segments, including chromosome 9 orphons, because counts were too low. It was suggested by the authors that the approach could potentially be generalized to other disease states and immunological phenotypes. Cytomegalovirus status was reported to be diagnosed by the classifier with high specificity and sensitivity in both the original and validation cohorts. A further reported finding was that TCR beta sequences accurately predicted the HLA-A and HLA-B alleles for most subjects in the first cohort. Because the 87-base-pair reads could not distinguish some IMGT-functional V segments, including TRBV6-2 and TRBV6-3, those segments were excluded. In vitro tests confirmed that a few of the cytomegalovirus-associated TCR beta chains recognize cytomegalovirus antigens. CMV serostatus was the only immune exposure information available for the cohort. V-gene and J-gene trimming of TCR beta chains was associated with a missense DCLRE1C variant in a later genetic analysis, and the association was replicated in an independent cohort. Linkage disequilibrium might explain the correlated functional status among segregating V segments, but an unknown experimental factor could not be excluded. A later analysis found that most CMV-associated TCR beta chains appeared HLA-restricted, with HLA associations seemingly driven largely by CMV exposure. Most TCR sequences were seen in very few donors, while some public TCRs were found in many individuals. Sequencing depth was assumed to be roughly uniform across donors in the presence/absence analyses, though that assumption may not hold. In a later analysis, the rate of TCR association differed among HLA loci, with DRB1 alleles having the most associated TCRs and HLA-C alleles having the fewest. Because HLA typing was unavailable for some donors at each locus, only the typed subset was used in association tests. The cohort was sequenced for TCR beta chains only, and without alpha or paired-chain data the features that could be detected were limited. A later genetic analysis reported fewer N-insertions in productive TCRs among donors in an Asian-associated ancestry cluster than the roughly 700-donor mean. In the study, roughly 160 TCR beta chains were listed as associated with cytomegalovirus. Specific HLA alleles were associated with 15,000 to 20,000 TCR beta sequences at a false discovery rate of 0.05 in a later analysis. A group of highly shared sequence variants was considered likely to be a technical artifact of the sequencing pipeline. When HLA alleles, especially DR and DQ, strongly co-occurred, TCR associations were difficult to assign to individual alleles. In a later analysis, several top co-occurrence clusters were reported to appear linked to parvovirus B19, influenza, CMV and Epstein-Barr virus. In a later analysis, HLA-associated TCR beta chains showed more clonal expansion and lower generation probabilities than non-associated chains that were equally common.

The cohort was made up of approximately 700 healthy bone marrow donors. At the time of sampling, all cohort members were nominally healthy, though unrecorded immune exposures were likely present. The donor was CMV seropositive and was included in the group of approximately 300 seropositive cohort members. A peripheral blood sample was collected from each donor, and TCR beta sequencing was performed on peripheral blood mononuclear cells. The Qiagen DNeasy Blood Extraction Kit was used to extract genomic DNA from the blood cell samples. The cysteine opens and the phenylalanine closes a CDR3 of 12 amino acids. CDR3 DNA is the only sequence kept; it has 36 bases, read in frame from the first base. CDR1 and CDR2 (SGHTS, YDEGEE) derive from the germline V gene. V loses 0 bases of germline sequence and J loses 7 bases, and the interval between the two ends is 7 bases. Library generation was performed with the immunoSEQ multiplex PCR assay. A mixture of 60 forward primers for TCR Vbeta segments and 13 reverse primers for TCR Jbeta segments was used in the multiplex PCR. The CDR3 region of rearranged TCR beta genes was amplified from genomic DNA with a multiplex PCR assay. The amplified TCR beta libraries were sequenced on the Illumina HiSeq System as 87-base-pair reads. The authors' analysis ran thus. In a later analysis, tens of millions of unique TCR beta chains were counted across the 690 or so repertoires, and around 11 million of these chains were shared by at least two donors. To remove PCR and sequencing errors, raw reads were error-corrected and collapsed into unique sequences using a nearest-neighbor algorithm that merged closely related sequences. To assign V, D and J gene segments, CDR3 sequences were aligned to IMGT reference sequences. For a sequence to be retained, at least a six-nucleotide match to both a V gene segment and a J gene segment was required. Rearrangements were classified as productive when the CDR3 lacked stop codons and remained in frame with V and J, and all other rearrangements were classified as non-productive. Following IMGT convention, CDR3 was defined as the stretch from the second conserved V-encoded cysteine to the conserved J-encoded phenylalanine. The earlier analysis of some 600 of the donors excluded sequences that lacked an unambiguous match to a single V gene segment. An earlier analysis of 587 of the donors classified V segments as functional when productive rearrangements were above 56.7% and as segregating when the standard deviation between donors was above 5%. A statistical classification framework was built to diagnose cytomegalovirus status from the catalog of TCR beta chain sequences. In a later analysis, TCR nucleotide sequences were compared against IMGT/GENE-DB human TR gene sequences so that V and J genes could be assigned. Using the TCRdist pipeline, a later analysis assigned CDR3 sequences along with most-parsimonious VDJ recombination scenarios. In a later analysis, each TCR beta chain was defined by its CDR3 amino acid sequence together with its V-gene family, and reads without a unique V-gene family were excluded. In a later analysis, approximately 590 highly shared, low-generation-probability nucleotide sequences were removed to address suspected cross-contamination and a sequencing artifact. A later analysis calculated a clonal expansion index for each public chain from normalized within-repertoire ranks of inferred template counts. In a later analysis, generation probabilities were computed using a VDJ recombination model fitted to out-of-frame rearrangements, and the results were checked against IGoR. In a later analysis, TCR-TCR, TCR-HLA and TCR-CMV co-occurrence was scored with hypergeometric tests, and a repertoire-size bias correction was applied to TCR pairs. In a later analysis, false discovery rates were estimated by permuting HLA or CMV assignments 20 times. In a later analysis, co-occurring TCRs were grouped using DBSCAN, with TCRdist sequence similarity added in when clustering inside HLA-allele-positive subsets. Co-occurrence clustering excluded repertoires with fewer than 30,000 or more than 120,000 public chains, plus five with anomalous nucleotide sharing. As stored in TCRdb, this immuneACCESS dataset retains in-frame rearrangements with V and J assigned. A fraction of the clones does not appear; measured against another copy, unresolved V genes explain less than half of the discrepancy, and the remainder lacks a known reason. The V and J calls and clone size are taken from that table; D and trimming were inferred from the DNA. In all, the sample holds 180,000 or so clones, and 80% to 90% of those were seen once. In total, the top ten clones hold almost 9.5% of the sample.

Remarks on this clone: No antigen is known for it. Base qualities are not recorded, but no much larger clone differs from it by a single base.

Recombination linked TRBV5-8 to TRBJ2-5, with a weak D call of TRBD2 (6 bases match). The TCR originated in a man aged 18 to 29 in good health and CMV-seropositive. Sequenced input: PBMCs. The DNA reads TGTGCCAGCAGCTTGGTGGGGGGGACCCAGTACTTC. Its translation is CASSLVGGTQYF.